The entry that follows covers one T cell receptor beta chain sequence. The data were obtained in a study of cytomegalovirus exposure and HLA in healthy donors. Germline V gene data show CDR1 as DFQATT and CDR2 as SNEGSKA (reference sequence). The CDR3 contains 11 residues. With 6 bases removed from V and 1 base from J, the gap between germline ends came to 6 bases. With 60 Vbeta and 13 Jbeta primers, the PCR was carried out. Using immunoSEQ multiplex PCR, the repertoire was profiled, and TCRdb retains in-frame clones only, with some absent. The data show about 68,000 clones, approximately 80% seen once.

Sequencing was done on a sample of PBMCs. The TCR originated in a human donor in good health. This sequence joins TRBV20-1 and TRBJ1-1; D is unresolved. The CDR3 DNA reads TGCAGTGCCGCGGGGAACACTGAAGCTTTCTTT. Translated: CSAAGNTEAFF.